Shown below are 31 T cell receptor beta chains from a single sample sequenced in a study of blood T cell repertoires in COVID-19. Some clones are missing from TCRdb's copy, which holds only in-frame ones; the method was immunoSEQ multiplex PCR. The sample lists fewer than 40,000 clones; around 85% were seen once. Sequenced sample: peripheral blood. These receptors all stem from a man in his 70s with COVID-19, enrolled during active disease.

The rearrangement uses TRBV7-3 and TRBJ1-1, with a weak D call TRBD1 (6 bases). Looked up from germline, CDR1 is SGHTA and CDR2 is FQGTGA. The CDR3 spans 14 residues. Trimming took 5 bases from V and 3 from J, leaving 13 bases between them. CDR3 sequence: CASSADSSYTEAFF. The DNA for the CDR3 is TGTGCCAGCAGCGCGGACAGTTCGTACACTGAAGCTTTCTTT.

Only one count was recorded for this clone. This sequence joins TRBV7-9 and TRBJ2-4; tentatively, D is TRBD1 (5 bases). Germline lookup yields CDR1 SEHNR and CDR2 FQNEAQ (reference sequence). This CDR3 is built from 14 residues. V lost 5 bases to trimming and J lost 3 bases, with 11 bases between them. This CDR3 reads CASSPRVGKNIQYF. DNA of the CDR3: TGTGCCAGCAGCCCCAGGGTAGGCAAAAACATTCAGTACTTC. The full variable domain, its missing parts supplied by reference TRBV7-9 and TRBJ2-4, is DTGVSQNPRHKITKRGQNVTFRCDPISEHNRLYWYRQTLGQGPEFLTYFQNEAQLEKSRLLSDRFSAERPKGSFSTLEIQRTEQGDSAMYLCASSPRVGKNIQYFGAGTRLSVL.

The chain uses TRBV9 and TRBJ1-3; D possibly corresponds to TRBD1 (6 bases). Trimming shortened V by 0 bases and J by 0 bases, and 10 bases separated the two germline ends. This CDR3 region has 16 residues. In germline, CDR1 is SGDLS, CDR2 YYNGEE. The CDR3 loop reads CASSVDREGSGNTIYF. CDR3 nucleotide sequence: TGTGCCAGCAGCGTAGACAGGGAAGGCTCTGGAAACACCATATATTTT. The full variable domain, in which reference TRBV9 and TRBJ1-3 provide the parts outside the CDR3, is DSGVTQTPKHLITATGQRVTLRCSPRSGDLSVYWYQQSLDQGLQFLIQYYNGEERAKGNILERFSAQQFPDLHSELNLSSLELGDSALYFCASSVDREGSGNTIYFGEGSWLTVV.

This rearrangement joins TRBV5-8 to TRBJ2-4, with TRBD1 matching over 10 bases. The CDR3 extends over 17 amino acids. Germline V gene data show CDR1 as SGHTS and CDR2 as YDEGEE. Trimming at V came to 0 bases and at J to 9 bases, leaving 12 bases not matched to a gene. The CDR3 protein is CASSLVSGQGVLGIQYF. The CDR3 coding sequence is TGTGCCAGCAGCTTGGTCTCCGGACAGGGGGTTTTAGGCATTCAGTACTTC. Based on the CDR3 plus reference TRBV5-8 and TRBJ2-4, the full variable domain is EAGVTQSPTHLIKTRGQQATLRCSPISGHTSVYWYQQALGLGLQFLLWYDEGEERNRGNFPPRFSGRQFPNYSSELNVNALELEDSALYLCASSLVSGQGVLGIQYFGAGTRLSVL.

The rearrangement uses TRBV4-2 and TRBJ1-5; D is perhaps TRBD1 (6 bases). This CDR3 comprises 16 residues. Deletions cut 2 bases from V and 4 bases from J, with 15 bases between. Germline lookup yields CDR1 LGHNA and CDR2 YNFKEQ. Here the CDR3 DNA reads TGTGCCAGCAGCCAATTTGGGACAAGCGCTAATCAGCCCCAGCATTTT. It is translated as CASSQFGTSANQPQHF.

This chain links TRBV20-1 with TRBJ2-7; tentatively, D is TRBD2 (5 bases). The germline V gene has CDR1 DFQATT and CDR2 SNEGSKA (reference sequence). CDR3 length: 13 residues. V lost 3 bases to trimming and J lost 4 bases, with 13 bases between them. CDR3 loop: CSASIAGGYEQYF. The CDR3 DNA reads TGCAGTGCTAGTATTGCGGGTGGGTACGAGCAGTACTTC.

This clone has a single count. This chain joins TRBV12-3 or TRBV12-4 and TRBJ1-1, with D perhaps TRBD1 (6 bases). CDR3 size: 13 residues. Trimming removed 4 bases at V and 8 bases at J, with 14 bases between. Here the CDR3 reads CASSWEQGGEAFF. CDR3 DNA: TGTGCCAGCAGTTGGGAACAGGGAGGGGAAGCTTTCTTT.

This chain uses TRBV3-1 (or the pseudogene TRBV3-2) with TRBJ1-2; a weak D match, TRBD1 (5 bases). The length of the CDR3 is 14 residues. Germline loops: CDR1 LGHDT, CDR2 YNNKEL (reference sequence). The ends were cut back, 1 base at V and 8 bases at J, with 14 bases in the middle. For the CDR3, the DNA is TGTGCCAGCAGCCAAGTAGGAGGGGTGGGAGGCTACACCTTC. Translated: CASSQVGGVGGYTF.

V gene TRBV28 combines with J gene TRBJ2-3, with 11 bases fitting TRBD1. Trimming took 8 bases from V and 3 from J; bases not matched to a gene: 4. The CDR3 loop spans 14 amino acids. Germline assignment: CDR1 MDHEN and CDR2 SYDVKM. The CDR3 DNA reads as TGTGCCAGCGAAGGGACAGGGGGTACAGATACGCAGTATTTT. Its protein is CASEGTGGTDTQYF.

This clone has just a few counts. The gene calls are TRBV2 and TRBJ1-5; TRBD1 is a possible D gene (6 bases). In germline, CDR1 is SNHLY, CDR2 FYNNEI. Trimming pared 8 bases from V and 2 bases from J, leaving 10 bases between. The CDR3 is 13 amino acids. CDR3 nucleotides: TGTGCCAGCCGGGGGGGCGGCAATCAGCCCCAGCATTTT. It encodes CASRGGGNQPQHF.

This chain links TRBV7-2 with TRBJ2-1; 8 nucleotides agree with TRBD2. CDR1 SGHTA and CDR2 FQGNSA come from the germline V gene. The CDR3 consists of 14 residues. Germline trimming cut 2 bases from V and 4 bases from J; bases unmatched to any gene: 1. CDR3 in DNA: TGTGCCAGCAGCTTAAGCGGGAGTTACAATGAGCAGTTCTTC. Amino acids: CASSLSGSYNEQFF.

The rearrangement links TRBV29-1 to TRBJ2-7; 10 bases are a match to TRBD1. CDR3 size: 13 residues. V shed 6 bases and J 3 bases; nucleotides not matched to a gene: 5. The germline CDR1 and CDR2 sequences are SQVTM and ANQGSEA. CDR3 bases: TGCAGCGTCCATTGGACAGGGGGCTACGAGCAGTACTTC. Translated, it gives CSVHWTGGYEQYF.

The gene calls are TRBV28 and TRBJ1-2, with D perhaps matching TRBD1 (6 bases). This CDR3 region has 12 residues. V gave up 5 bases and J gave up 5 bases, with 9 bases separating them. Germline V gene sequence: CDR1 MDHEN, CDR2 SYDVKM. CDR3: CASSLRGYGYTF. In nucleotides, the CDR3 is TGTGCCAGCAGTCTCAGGGGATATGGCTACACCTTC.

The rearrangement links TRBV5-4 to TRBJ1-1, with a weak D call TRBD1 (5 bases). CDR1 and CDR2 from the germline V gene are SGHNT and YYREEE (reference sequence). V shed 4 bases and J shed 8 bases, with 12 bases lying between them. This CDR3 region has 12 residues. The CDR3 nucleotides read TGTGCCAGCAGCGCAGGGCCTTCCGAAGCTTTCTTT. Its translation is CASSAGPSEAFF.

The chain is built from TRBV11-2 and TRBJ1-1; D possibly corresponds to TRBD1 (6 bases). There are 14 residues in the CDR3. The germline V gene has CDR1 SGHAT and CDR2 FQNNGV. V lost 5 bases, J lost 2 bases, and 12 bases lay in between. This CDR3 is CASSVGQPNTEAFF. CDR3 nucleotide sequence: TGTGCCAGCAGCGTAGGACAGCCTAACACTGAAGCTTTCTTT.

The rearrangement joins TRBV28 to TRBJ2-1, with 8 bases fitting TRBD2. The germline V gene encodes CDR1 MDHEN and CDR2 SYDVKM. CDR3 length equals 14 residues. Unmatched junction bases numbered 6, after V lost 5 bases and J lost 6 bases. DNA for the CDR3: TGTGCCAGCAGTGCCCTTACTAGCGGCAATGAGCAGTTCTTC. Amino acids: CASSALTSGNEQFF.

The rearrangement links TRBV18 to TRBJ1-3; D is uncertain. Germline CDR1 reads KGHSH; CDR2 reads LQKENI. CDR3 length: 13 amino acids. Trimming removed 3 bases at V and 4 bases at J, with 7 bases between. CDR3 residues: CASSPPGGNTIYF. CDR3 in DNA: TGTGCCAGCTCACCCCCCGGGGGAAACACCATATATTTT.

The rearrangement links TRBV7-3 to TRBJ2-1; D gene ambiguous. Germline V gives CDR1 SGHTA, CDR2 FQGTGA. Trimming took 4 bases from V and 7 from J, leaving 11 bases between them. The CDR3 covers 13 residues. CDR3 sequence (DNA): TGTGCCAGCAGCTCCCGATTACGGAATGAGCAGTTCTTC. Amino acids: CASSSRLRNEQFF.

V is TRBV4-1 and J is TRBJ2-7, with TRBD2 matching over 7 bases. The germline V gene encodes CDR1 MGHRA and CDR2 YSYEKL. Trimming took 4 bases from V and 4 from J; bases not matched to a gene: 7. This CDR3 contains 14 residues. CDR3 coding DNA: TGCGCCAGCAGCCGCCTTGGGGGGGGTTACGAGCAGTACTTC. This codes for CASSRLGGGYEQYF.

The chain couples TRBV9 to TRBJ2-1, with 10 bases that match TRBD2. The germline CDR1 and CDR2 sequences are SGDLS and YYNGEE. The ends lost 0 bases at V and 4 bases at J; junction bases unmatched: 4. This CDR3 has 16 residues. CDR3 in DNA: TGTGCCAGCAGCGTAGACGAACTAGCGGGATACAATGAGCAGTTCTTC. It translates to CASSVDELAGYNEQFF.

This clone was found a few times. J is TRBJ1-1 and V is TRBV13; perhaps TRBD1 as D (5 bases). Trimming cost V 2 bases and J 7 bases, with 23 bases left between them. The length of the CDR3 is 17 residues. Germline lookup yields CDR1 PRHDT and CDR2 FYEKMQ (reference sequence). Here the CDR3 reads CASSLIRGPIFQGEAFF. CDR3 sequence (DNA): TGTGCCAGCAGCTTAATCCGAGGACCTATTTTTCAGGGTGAAGCTTTCTTT.

The chain has TRBV7-2 and TRBJ1-2, with TRBD1 matching 10 bases. The CDR3 is made up of 15 amino acids. CDR1 is SGHTA and CDR2 is FQGNSA in the germline V gene. V lost 4 bases, J lost 4 bases, and 6 bases stayed unmatched. Here the CDR3 reads CASSSGTGDIYGYTF. The CDR3 DNA is TGTGCCAGCAGCTCAGGGACAGGGGACATCTATGGCTACACCTTC.

The chain combines TRBV7-9 with TRBJ1-5; 7 bases map to TRBD1. Germline CDR1 reads SEHNR; CDR2 reads FQNEAQ (reference sequence). The V gene end was trimmed by 1 base and the J gene end by 7 bases; junction bases not matched to a gene: 7. CDR3 length: 15 residues. The CDR3 coding sequence is TGTGCCAGCAGCTTAGGACAGGGACGGGGACAGCCCCAGCATTTT. Its translation is CASSLGQGRGQPQHF.

As DNA, the CDR3 is TGTGCCAGCAGCGCTCGGGTAGCGGCCTCCTACAATGAGCAGTTCTTC. Its translation is CASSARVAASYNEQFF. The chain employs TRBV7-3 and TRBJ2-1; D perhaps matches TRBD2 (6 bases). Trimming left V 5 bases short and J 0 bases short, with 14 bases between. The CDR3 runs 16 residues. CDR1 and CDR2 from the germline V gene are SGHTA and FQGTGA.

The chain couples TRBV28 to TRBJ2-5, with 10 bases identical to TRBD1. Per the germline V gene, CDR1 is MDHEN and CDR2 is SYDVKM. This CDR3 has 15 residues. The J segment lost 5 bases and the V segment lost 7 bases, leaving 10 bases of the junction unmatched. CDR3 loop: CASTFLGQGMETQYF. The CDR3 nucleotides are TGTGCCAGCACCTTCCTGGGACAGGGGATGGAGACCCAGTACTTC.

V is TRBV29-1 and J is TRBJ2-2, with 12 nucleotides matching TRBD2. Looked up from germline, CDR1 is SQVTM and CDR2 is ANQGSEA. The CDR3 runs 16 residues. V trimming: 6 bases; J trimming: 1 base; junction bases outside the gene matches: 6. The CDR3 coding sequence is TGCAGCGTCCGGACTAGCGGGATGGAGAACACCGGGGAGCTGTTTTTT. Its protein product is CSVRTSGMENTGELFF.

The J gene is TRBJ2-7, the V gene TRBV3-1 (or the pseudogene TRBV3-2); 8 positions agree with TRBD2. Trimming removed 4 bases from V and 4 bases from J; junction bases left unmatched: 3. The CDR3 has 13 amino acids. Germline CDR1 and CDR2: LGHDT and YNNKEL (reference sequence). This CDR3 reads CASSLGGGYEQYF. The CDR3 coding sequence is TGTGCCAGCAGCCTCGGCGGGGGGTACGAGCAGTACTTC.

The CDR3 nucleotides are TGTGCCAGCAGCGCCCAGGGGATAACTCACCAGCCCCAGCATTTT. Translated: CASSAQGITHQPQHF. This chain connects TRBV27 to TRBJ1-5; tentatively, D is TRBD1 (6 bases). The CDR3 runs 15 residues. V was clipped by 6 bases and J by 7 bases, with 19 bases between them. Germline CDR1 and CDR2: MNHEY and SMNVEV (reference sequence).

The chain couples TRBV4-2 to TRBJ2-6; maybe TRBD2 (6 bases). The CDR3 runs 18 residues. Trimming pared 3 bases from V and 2 bases from J, leaving 17 bases between. Germline V gene data show CDR1 as LGHNA and CDR2 as YNFKEQ. In DNA form, the CDR3 reads TGTGCCAGCAGCCACTCATTGGAGGGTGGTACTGGGGCCAACGTCCTGACTTTC. Translating it yields CASSHSLEGGTGANVLTF.

J is TRBJ2-3 and V is TRBV14, with D uncertain. V lost 0 bases to trimming and J lost 2 bases, with 6 bases between them. Germline-derived CDR1 and CDR2 are SGHDN and FVKESK. The CDR3 sequence is 14 residues long. CDR3 region: CASSQEQYTDTQYF. The DNA for the CDR3 is TGTGCCAGCAGCCAAGAACAGTACACAGATACGCAGTATTTT.

The CDR3 DNA sequence: TGTGCCAGCAGCTTGACAGGAAACTCTGGAAACACCATATATTTT. Translating gives CASSLTGNSGNTIYF. This sequence joins TRBV7-8 and TRBJ1-3; D is perhaps TRBD1 (6 bases). This CDR3 has 15 amino acids. Trimming took off 3 bases at V and 0 bases at J, with 9 bases between the two ends. Germline V gives CDR1 SGHVS, CDR2 FQNEAQ.